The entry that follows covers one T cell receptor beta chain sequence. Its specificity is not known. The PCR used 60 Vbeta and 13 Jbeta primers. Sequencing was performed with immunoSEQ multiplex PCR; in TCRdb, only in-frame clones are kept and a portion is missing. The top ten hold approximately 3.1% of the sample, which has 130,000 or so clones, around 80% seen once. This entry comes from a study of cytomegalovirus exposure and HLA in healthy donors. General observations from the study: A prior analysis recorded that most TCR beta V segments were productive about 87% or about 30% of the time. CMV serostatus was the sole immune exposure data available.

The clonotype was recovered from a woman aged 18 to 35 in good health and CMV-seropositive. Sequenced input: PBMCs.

This CDR3 reads CASSAGGGPDEQFF. Written as DNA, the CDR3 is TGTGCCAGCAGCGCGGGCGGGGGGCCGGATGAGCAGTTCTTC. This chain connects TRBV9 to TRBJ2-1, with 8 bases matching TRBD2. This CDR3 contains 14 residues. Per germline, CDR1 SGDLS and CDR2 YYNGEE. V was pared by 3 bases and J by 8 bases, with 7 bases of the junction left unmatched.